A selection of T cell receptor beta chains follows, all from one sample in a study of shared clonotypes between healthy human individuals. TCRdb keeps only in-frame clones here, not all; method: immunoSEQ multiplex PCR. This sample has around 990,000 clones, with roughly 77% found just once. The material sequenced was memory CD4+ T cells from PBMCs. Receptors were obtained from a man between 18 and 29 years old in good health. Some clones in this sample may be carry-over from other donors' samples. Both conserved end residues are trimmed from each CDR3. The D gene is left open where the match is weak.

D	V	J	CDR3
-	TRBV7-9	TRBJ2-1	ASSFGRTYNEQF
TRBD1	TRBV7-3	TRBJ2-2	ASSPQGTGTGELF
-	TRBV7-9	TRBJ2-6	ASSSRGSRANVLT
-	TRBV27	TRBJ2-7	ASSQTFLYEQY
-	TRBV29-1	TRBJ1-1	SVTGPGRGNTEAF
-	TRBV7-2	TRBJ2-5	ASSFRGGQETQY
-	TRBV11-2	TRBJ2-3	ASSLIDRSTDTQY
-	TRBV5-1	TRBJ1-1	ASSFEAYTEAF
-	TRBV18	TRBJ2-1	ASSPPSQYNEQF
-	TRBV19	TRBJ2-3	ASSGRDTQY
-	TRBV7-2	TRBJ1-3	ASSSPGRDGNTIY
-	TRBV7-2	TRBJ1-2	ASSLGRPYGYT
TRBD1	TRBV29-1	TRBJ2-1	SVEVVDRRRF
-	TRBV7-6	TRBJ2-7	ASSSSPPPSYEQY
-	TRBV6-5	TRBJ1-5	ASQGDNQPQH
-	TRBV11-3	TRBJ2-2	ASSLVGRGELF
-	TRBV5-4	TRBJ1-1	ASSLGTGANTEAF
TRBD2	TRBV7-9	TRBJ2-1	ASSLAGSYNEQF
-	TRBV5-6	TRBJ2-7	ASSHLRGSSYEQY
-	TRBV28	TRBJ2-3	ASIPAGVLSTDTQY
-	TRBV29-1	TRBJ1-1	SVVRDMNTEAF
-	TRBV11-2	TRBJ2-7	ASTVTSSSYEQY
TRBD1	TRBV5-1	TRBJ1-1	ASSTTGTDEAF
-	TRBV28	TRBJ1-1	ASSLVYTEAF
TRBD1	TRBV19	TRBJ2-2	ASSKGQVNTGELF
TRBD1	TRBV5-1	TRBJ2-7	ASSRDRGSYEQY
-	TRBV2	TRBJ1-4	ASTGPGRWVVGKLF
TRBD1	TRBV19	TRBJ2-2	ASGQGFDGELF
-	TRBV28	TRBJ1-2	ASRSDGYGYT
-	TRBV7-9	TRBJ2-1	ASYKRAAAKDNEQF
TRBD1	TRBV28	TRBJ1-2	ASRKGGQPIYGYT
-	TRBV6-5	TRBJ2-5	ASSYREGTETQY
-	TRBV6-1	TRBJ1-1	ASIRALPPEAF
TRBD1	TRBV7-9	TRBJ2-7	ASSLDGGQGSYEQY
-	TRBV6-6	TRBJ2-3	ASRERIDTQY
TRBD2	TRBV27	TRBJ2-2	ASSIRTTSGNTGELF
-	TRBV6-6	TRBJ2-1	ASSARDAYNEQF
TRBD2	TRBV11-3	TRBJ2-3	ASSPRAGEAYTQY
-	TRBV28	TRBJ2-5	ASSLRAETQY
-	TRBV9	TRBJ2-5	ASSPSAGIQETQY
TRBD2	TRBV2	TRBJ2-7	ASSDSGGRYEQY
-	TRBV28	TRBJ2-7	ASSPLSGNYEQY
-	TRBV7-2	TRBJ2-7	ASSPQGGGSYEQY
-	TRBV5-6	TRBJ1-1	ASSLYVRGRRDTEAF
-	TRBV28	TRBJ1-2	ASIGGDNYGYT
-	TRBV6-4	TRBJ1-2	ASSSLGPVWGYT
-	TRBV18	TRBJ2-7	ASSLVSHEQY
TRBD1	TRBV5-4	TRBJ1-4	ASSWTGGEKKLF
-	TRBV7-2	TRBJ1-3	ASSLGGGNTIY